This is a list of T cell receptor beta chains from one sample in a study of high-grade serous ovarian cancer treatment subgroups. Data came from immunoSEQ multiplex PCR; TCRdb stores just in-frame clones and leaves some out. The profile shows several thousand clones, under 70% of them singletons. The sequenced sample was tumor tissue. The receptors shown here come from a human donor with high-grade serous ovarian cancer. Each CDR3 is given with its conserved first and last residue. Each record gives: clone size, V gene, D gene, J gene, CDR3 DNA, CDR3 protein. D genes are given only for firm matches. Only part of the rows carry a size: once, few, many, or a class if the clone is expanded.

>NA|TRBV7-3|NA|TRBJ1-1
TGTGCCAGCAGCTTTCAGGAGGCCCTACGGACTGAAGCTTTCTTT
CASSFQEALRTEAFF
>NA|TRBV6-6|NA|TRBJ1-6
TGTGCCAGCAGGGACAGCAATTCACCCCTCCACTTT
CASRDSNSPLHF
>once|TRBV19|NA|TRBJ1-5
TGTGCCAGTAGTACAACAGGGTACGATGGAAATCAGCCCCAGCATTTT
CASSTTGYDGNQPQHF
>medium-sized|TRBV10-3|NA|TRBJ1-2
TGTGCCATCAGGAAGAGAAACTATGGCTACACCTTC
CAIRKRNYGYTF
>large|TRBV5-1|NA|TRBJ1-2
TGCGCCAGCAGTTTAGGACAGACCTATGGCTACACCTTC
CASSLGQTYGYTF
>few|TRBV30|NA|TRBJ1-3
TGTGCCTGGAGTGTACTACGTGGAAACACCATATATTTT
CAWSVLRGNTIYF
>NA|TRBV14|NA|TRBJ1-2
TGTGCCAGCAGCGGCTTAGGAGATTACTATGGCTACACCTTC
CASSGLGDYYGYTF
>once|TRBV10-1|NA|TRBJ1-1
TGCGCCAGCAGCAACGTGATAGGGGCAGAAGCTTTCTTT
CASSNVIGAEAFF
>NA|TRBV29-1|TRBD1|TRBJ1-4
TGCAGCGTGATAACCGGGACAGGGGGCTTAGAAGGGGTAACTAATGAAAAACTGTTTTTT
CSVITGTGGLEGVTNEKLFF
>NA|TRBV7-9|NA|TRBJ2-5
TGTGCCAGCAGCTTAGGGGGGGGGCCGGAGACCCAGTACTTC
CASSLGGGPETQYF
>few|TRBV9|TRBD1|TRBJ1-6
TGTGCCAGCAGCATTACAGGGGACGGTAATTCACCCCTCCACTTT
CASSITGDGNSPLHF
>NA|TRBV4-2|NA|TRBJ1-3
TGTGCCAGCAGCCAAGTTGGCAGGGGAAACACCATATATTTT
CASSQVGRGNTIYF
>NA|TRBV7-8|TRBD1|TRBJ1-2
TGTGCCAGCAGCTTAGCAGGGACAGGGGGCAATGGTAACTATGGCTACACCTTC
CASSLAGTGGNGNYGYTF
>NA|TRBV28|TRBD1|TRBJ2-7
TGTGCCAGCCTTACAGGGGGCGGTTCCCACGAGCAGTACTTC
CASLTGGGSHEQYF
>once|TRBV5-8|NA|TRBJ1-5
TGTGCCAGCAGCTCGCTCACTCAGGGCCAGCCCCAGCATTTT
CASSSLTQGQPQHF
>few|TRBV5-4|NA|TRBJ1-2
TGTGCCAGCATGAGGGTTCCGAACTCTGGCTACACCTTC
CASMRVPNSGYTF
>NA|TRBV7-8|NA|TRBJ2-1
TGTGCCAGCAGCTCGGGGGTAGGACCCAGCTCCTACAATGAGCAGTTCTTC
CASSSGVGPSSYNEQFF
>NA|TRBV9|TRBD2|TRBJ2-7
TGTGCCAGCAGCCCCAGCGGGGGGCTCTTAGACGAGCAGTACTTC
CASSPSGGLLDEQYF
>NA|TRBV1|NA|TRBJ1-1
TGCACCAGCAGCCAAGAACCCCGACAGGGGGGACTATTGGCTGAAGCTTTCTTT
CTSSQEPRQGGLLAEAFF
>NA|TRBV6-5|NA|TRBJ2-3
TGTGCCAGCAGTTGGCAGCAGGCTAGCACAGATACGCAGTATTTT
CASSWQQASTDTQYF
>NA|TRBV4-2|TRBD2|TRBJ2-2
TGTGCCAGCAGCCGAACTAGCGGGGGGAACACCGGGGAGCTGTTTTTT
CASSRTSGGNTGELFF
>NA|TRBV5-4|NA|TRBJ1-5
TGTGCCAGCAGCTCCCCGACCCAAAATCAGCCCCAGCATTTT
CASSSPTQNQPQHF
>NA|TRBV7-7|NA|TRBJ1-1
TGTGCCAGCAGCTTATCTTGGGGAACTGAAGCTTTCTTT
CASSLSWGTEAFF
>once|TRBV2|NA|TRBJ1-2
TGTGCCAGCAGTACCAGGGTTGTCTATGGCTACACCTTC
CASSTRVVYGYTF
>NA|TRBV27|NA|TRBJ2-1
TGTGCCAGCAGCTCCACAGACAATGAGCAGTTCTTC
CASSSTDNEQFF
>once|TRBV25-1|TRBD2|TRBJ2-1
TGTGCCAGCAGTGAGACTAGCGGGTCGAATGAGCAGTTCTTC
CASSETSGSNEQFF
>NA|TRBV7-2|NA|TRBJ1-2
TGTGCCAGCAGCTTAGCGTCAGTTAGCTATGGCTACACCTTC
CASSLASVSYGYTF
>few|TRBV5-1|NA|TRBJ2-4
TGCGCCAGCAGCTTGTTAGACAGCGGGTTCGGTCAGTACTTC
CASSLLDSGFGQYF
>NA|TRBV6-1|NA|TRBJ2-6
TGTGCCAGCAGTGAAACGGATGGCCCCGGGGCCAACGTCCTGACTTTC
CASSETDGPGANVLTF
>NA|TRBV18|NA|TRBJ1-1
TGTGCCAGCTCACCGATGGCCAACACTGAAGCTTTCTTT
CASSPMANTEAFF
>NA|TRBV6-1|TRBD2|TRBJ2-7
TGTGCCAGCAGTGGGACTAGCGTAGGCGAGCAGTACTTC
CASSGTSVGEQYF
>NA|TRBV19|TRBD1|TRBJ2-1
TGTGCCAGTAGTGTGGACAGGGAGGATGAGCAGTTCTTC
CASSVDREDEQFF
>few|TRBV7-9|NA|TRBJ1-1
TGTGCCAGCAGCTTAGGTACGAACACTGAAGCTTTCTTT
CASSLGTNTEAFF
>once|TRBV7-2|NA|TRBJ1-6
TGTGCCAGCAGCACCGACGGGTACAATTCACCCCTCCACTTT
CASSTDGYNSPLHF
>few|TRBV5-4|NA|TRBJ1-6
TGTGCCAGCAGCTTGGTACTCAGCTCCTATAATTCACCCCTCCACTTT
CASSLVLSSYNSPLHF
>NA|TRBV10-3|TRBD2|TRBJ2-1
TGTGCCATCAACGCTGGGCGGGGGACGTCCAATGAGCAGTTCTTC
CAINAGRGTSNEQFF
>NA|TRBV2|TRBD2|TRBJ2-2
TGTGCCAGCAGGGAGACTAGCGGGGGGGGAACCGGGGAGCTGTTTTTT
CASRETSGGGTGELFF
>few|TRBV20-1|NA|TRBJ1-2
TGCAGAGCTGAGGAAAACTATGGCTACACCTTC
CRAEENYGYTF
>NA|TRBV28|NA|TRBJ2-2
TGTGCCAGCAGTTTGACGGCGAGAGGCGGGGAGCTGTTTTTT
CASSLTARGGELFF
>NA|TRBV6-5|NA|TRBJ2-1
TGTGCCAGCAGGGGTAGGGGGGGGAGTCATGAGCAGTTCTTC
CASRGRGGSHEQFF
>NA|TRBV5-1|NA|TRBJ1-1
TGCGCCAGCAGCTTCGGCGGGGACACTGAAGCTTTCTTT
CASSFGGDTEAFF
>few|TRBV5-4|NA|TRBJ1-2
TGTGCCAGCAGCTTGGACAGGGAAGTTGGCTACACCTTC
CASSLDREVGYTF